This T cell receptor (beta chain) was documented in a study of CD8+CD57+ T cells in acquired aplastic anemia. Study in general: The average for DNA from sorted CD4+ and CD8+ cells was 3 to 3.5 ug. Findings and limits, study-wide: The same twenty-nine CD8+ CDR3 sequences occurred in patients and in controls. In CD8+ cells, Simpson's diversity showed no significant difference between patients and controls.

This clonotype has at least ten counts. Its matching antigen is unknown. Individuals selected for sequencing had exhibited CD8+CD57+ cell expansion on flow cytometry. When blood sampling took place, the patients had received no therapy. The CDR3 has 14 amino acids. In germline, CDR1 is SGHTA, CDR2 FQGNSA. V lost 5 bases, J lost 4 bases, and 7 bases stayed unmatched. Genomic DNA provided the template from which TCR beta VDJ and CDR3 profiles were obtained. One entry per CDR3 protein results from TCRdb running MiXCR on the reads. This sample carries about 180,000 distinct CDR3 sequences, less than 50% of them seen once, and the ten largest clones take about an eighth.

The chain uses TRBV7-2 and TRBJ2-7; TRBD1 matches 8 bases. The receptor was derived from a human donor with aplastic anemia. Sequenced: sorted CD4+, CD8+, or CD8+CD57+ T cells (not recorded which) from PBMCs. Written as DNA, the CDR3 is TGTGCCAGCAGCCTCACAGGGGGGATTTACGAGCAGTACTTC. Protein product: CASSLTGGIYEQYF.